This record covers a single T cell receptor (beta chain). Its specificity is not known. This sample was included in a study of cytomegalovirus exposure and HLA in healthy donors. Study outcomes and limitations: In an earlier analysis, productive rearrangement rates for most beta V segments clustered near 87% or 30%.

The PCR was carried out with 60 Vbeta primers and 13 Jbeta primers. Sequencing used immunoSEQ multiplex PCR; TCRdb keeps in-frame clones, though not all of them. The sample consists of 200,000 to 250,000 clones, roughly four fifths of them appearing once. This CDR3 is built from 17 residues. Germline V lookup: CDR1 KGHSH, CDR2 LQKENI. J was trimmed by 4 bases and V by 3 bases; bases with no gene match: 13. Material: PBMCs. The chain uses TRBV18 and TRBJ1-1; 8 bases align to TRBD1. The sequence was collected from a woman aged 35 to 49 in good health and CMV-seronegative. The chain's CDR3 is CASSPSGLNRGSTEAFF. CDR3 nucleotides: TGTGCCAGCTCACCCTCGGGGCTGAACAGGGGGAGCACTGAAGCTTTCTTT.